Below are 12 T cell receptor beta chains sequenced from a single sample in a study of Tregs in tolerant kidney transplant recipients. The method was immunoSEQ multiplex PCR; TCRdb's version includes in-frame clones alone and lacks a portion of them. The sample records about 87,000 clones, over 85% being singletons. Sequences were derived from CD4+ T cells from blood, sampled before the transplant. The receptor set was obtained from a human donor who received a combined kidney and bone marrow transplant.

This chain connects TRBV14 to TRBJ2-2; TRBD1 might be the D (5 bases). Germline V lookup: CDR1 SGHDN, CDR2 FVKESK. This CDR3 has 16 amino acids. V was pared by 1 base and J by 1 base, with 10 bases between. In DNA, the CDR3 is TGTGCCAGCAGCCAAGTAATGGGGCTGAACACCGGGGAGCTGTTTTTT. Translating it yields CASSQVMGLNTGELFF.

This chain links TRBV5-4 with TRBJ2-7, with D perhaps matching TRBD2 (7 bases). The CDR3 is 15 amino acids. Deletions cut 2 bases from V and 0 bases from J, with 12 bases between. Germline V lookup: CDR1 SGHNT, CDR2 YYREEE (reference sequence). The DNA of the CDR3 is TGTGCCAGCAGCTTTGGCGGGGGCAGCTCCTACGAGCAGTACTTC. This translates into CASSFGGGSSYEQYF.

The J gene is TRBJ1-4, the V gene TRBV6-5; D gene ambiguous. The CDR3 has 16 residues. The V and J ends lost 0 bases and 6 bases respectively, with 14 bases between them. Germline CDR1 and CDR2: MNHEY and SVGAGI. Here the CDR3 DNA reads TGTGCCAGCAGTTACTCGGGGAGGCCTCGACATGAAAAACTGTTTTTT. Residues: CASSYSGRPRHEKLFF.

The rearrangement links TRBV11-2 to TRBJ2-2, with D possibly being TRBD1 (6 bases). Germline-derived CDR1 and CDR2 are SGHAT and FQNNGV. The CDR3 extends over 16 amino acids. Trimming took off 5 bases at V and 3 bases at J, with 16 bases between the two ends. The CDR3 loop reads CASSGDYTGYTGELFF. The CDR3 DNA reads TGTGCCAGCAGCGGAGATTACACAGGGTACACCGGGGAGCTGTTTTTT.

The chain joins TRBV11-3 to TRBJ2-3, with 12 bases fitting TRBD2. The J segment lost 2 bases and the V segment lost 5 bases, leaving 5 bases of the junction unmatched. The CDR3 contains 16 residues. Germline CDR1 reads SGHNT; CDR2 reads YENEEA. In DNA, the CDR3 is TGTGCCAGCAGCCGACTAGCGGGAGTGGTCACAGATACGCAGTATTTT. Its translation is CASSRLAGVVTDTQYF. The whole variable domain, filled in from reference TRBV11-3 and TRBJ2-3, reads EAGVVQSPRYKIIEKKQPVAFWCNPISGHNTLYWYLQNLGQGPELLIRYENEEAVDDSQLPKDRFSAERLKGVDSTLKIQPAELGDSAVYLCASSRLAGVVTDTQYFGPGTRLTVL.

There are a few counts of this clone. This chain uses TRBV7-9 with TRBJ1-1, with D uncertain. Germline CDR1 SEHNR, CDR2 FQNEAQ (reference sequence). The CDR3 has 13 amino acids. Trimming shortened V by 5 bases and J by 0 bases, and 7 bases separated the two germline ends. In nucleotides, the CDR3 is TGTGCCAGCAGCCCTAGAGTGAACACTGAAGCTTTCTTT. This translates into CASSPRVNTEAFF.

The J gene is TRBJ2-7, the V gene TRBV10-3; 9 positions agree with TRBD1. The CDR3 sequence is 15 residues long. With V trimmed by 4 bases and J by 5 bases, 9 bases remained unmatched. CDR1 is ENHRY and CDR2 is SYGVKD in the germline V gene. CDR3 sequence: CAISGPGQGADEQYF. The CDR3 DNA sequence: TGTGCCATCAGTGGGCCGGGACAGGGTGCAGACGAGCAGTACTTC.

The J gene is TRBJ2-1, the V gene TRBV5-6, with a possible D match to TRBD1 (6 bases). The CDR3 extends over 14 amino acids. Looked up from germline, CDR1 is SGHDT and CDR2 is YYEEEE. V dropped 5 bases and J dropped 6 bases, with 15 bases sitting between them. The CDR3 is CASSNQQGSNEQFF. CDR3 nucleotide sequence: TGTGCCAGCAGTAATCAACAGGGTTCCAATGAGCAGTTCTTC. The variable domain in full, completed from reference TRBV5-6 and TRBJ2-1, reads DAGVTQSPTHLIKTRGQQVTLRCSPKSGHDTVSWYQQALGQGPQFIFQYYEEEERQRGNFPDRFSGHQFPNYSSELNVNALLLGDSALYLCASSNQQGSNEQFFGPGTRLTVL.

The chain uses TRBV2 and TRBJ2-7; TRBD1 is a possible D gene (6 bases). V gave up 4 bases and J gave up 0 bases, with 10 bases separating them. CDR1 SNHLY and CDR2 FYNNEI come from the germline V gene. The CDR3 spans 14 residues. CDR3 loop: CASSAQGISYEQYF. CDR3 coding DNA: TGTGCCAGCAGTGCCCAGGGGATCTCCTACGAGCAGTACTTC.

The chain is built from TRBV18 and TRBJ2-7, with D perhaps matching TRBD2 (5 bases). The CDR3 has 16 residues. Germline assignment: CDR1 KGHSH and CDR2 LQKENI. The ends were cut back, 2 bases at V and 6 bases at J, with 20 bases in the middle. In DNA form, the CDR3 reads TGTGCCAGCTCACCAGTCCCGAGGGCGCGAAAGTCCGAGCAGTACTTC. Its translation is CASSPVPRARKSEQYF.

The table lists this clone with a count of one. The chain employs TRBV28 and TRBJ2-7; 8 bases are shared with TRBD1. Per germline, CDR1 MDHEN and CDR2 SYDVKM. V lost 10 bases and J lost 3; bases outside the gene matches: 5. The CDR3 runs to 12 residues. CDR3 sequence reads: CATSDRGYEQYF. The DNA of the CDR3 is TGTGCCACAAGTGACAGGGGCTACGAGCAGTACTTC.

As to this clone: Distinct nucleotide sequences in the sample also encode this CDR3. This chain joins TRBV7-2 and TRBJ2-1; no clear D. V was clipped by 5 bases and J by 1 base, with 6 bases between them. CDR3 length: 13 amino acids. The V gene's germline CDR1 is SGHTA and CDR2 FQGNSA. CDR3 in DNA: TGTGCCAGCAGCCGAACTTCCTACAATGAGCAGTTCTTC. Translation: CASSRTSYNEQFF.